Listed below are T cell receptor beta chains from one sample, sequenced in a study of blood T cells in healthy people across ages. TCRdb reanalysed the 5' RACE reads using MiXCR and keeps one entry per CDR3 protein. The sample has about 1.7 million distinct CDR3 sequences, about 28% seen once; the top ten hold 7.7%. The specimen was blood. These receptors all stem from a woman in her twenties or thirties in good health. Each CDR3 is given with its conserved first and last residue. Fields, in order: CDR3 length, V gene, D gene, J gene, clone size, CDR3 DNA, CDR3 protein. The D gene is left open where the match is weak. Not all rows give a size; the values are once, few, many and, for expanded clones, a class.

cdr3_length: 17
v_call: TRBV18
d_call: .
j_call: TRBJ2-3
clone_size: .
cdr3_nt: TGTGCCAGCTCAACGCCCCTGGACAGTATCGGCACAGATACGCAGTATTTT
cdr3_aa: CASSTPLDSIGTDTQYF

cdr3_length: 15
v_call: TRBV12-3/TRBV12-4
d_call: .
j_call: TRBJ2-2
clone_size: few
cdr3_nt: TGTGCCAGCAGTTCATCGCAGCCAAACACCGGGGAGCTGTTTTTT
cdr3_aa: CASSSSQPNTGELFF

cdr3_length: 17
v_call: TRBV15
d_call: TRBD2
j_call: TRBJ2-3
clone_size: few
cdr3_nt: TGTGCCACGAAGCTCGGGACTAGCGGGGCCGGTACAGATACGCAGTATTTT
cdr3_aa: CATKLGTSGAGTDTQYF

cdr3_length: 16
v_call: TRBV27
d_call: .
j_call: TRBJ1-5
clone_size: .
cdr3_nt: TGTACCACCTCATTGAGGGGAAACAGGGTACATCAGCCCCAGCATTTT
cdr3_aa: CTTSLRGNRVHQPQHF

cdr3_length: 14
v_call: TRBV3-1
d_call: .
j_call: TRBJ1-2
clone_size: .
cdr3_nt: TGTGCCAGCAGCCAACCGGGCTTCCCCCAAGGCTACACCTTC
cdr3_aa: CASSQPGFPQGYTF

cdr3_length: 13
v_call: TRBV12-3/TRBV12-4
d_call: .
j_call: TRBJ1-1
clone_size: .
cdr3_nt: TGTGCCAGCAGCACAGGGTGGGATACTGAAGCTTTCTTT
cdr3_aa: CASSTGWDTEAFF

cdr3_length: 16
v_call: TRBV5-1
d_call: TRBD1
j_call: TRBJ1-1
clone_size: .
cdr3_nt: TGCGCCAGCAGCCTAGGACAGGGGGCCCTGAACACTGAAGCTTTCTTT
cdr3_aa: CASSLGQGALNTEAFF

cdr3_length: 17
v_call: TRBV6-5
d_call: TRBD2
j_call: TRBJ2-3
clone_size: .
cdr3_nt: TGTGCCAGCAGTTTTCGAGGAGGACTAGTAAGCACAGATACGCAGTATTTT
cdr3_aa: CASSFRGGLVSTDTQYF

cdr3_length: 16
v_call: TRBV24-1
d_call: TRBD1
j_call: TRBJ1-5
clone_size: few
cdr3_nt: TGTGCCACCAGTGACCCAAGACAGGGCCCCAATCAGCCCCAGCATTTT
cdr3_aa: CATSDPRQGPNQPQHF

cdr3_length: 15
v_call: TRBV6-6
d_call: .
j_call: TRBJ1-1
clone_size: .
cdr3_nt: TGTGCCAGCAGTTACCGCGACGGCCATGACACTGAAGCTTTCTTT
cdr3_aa: CASSYRDGHDTEAFF

cdr3_length: 14
v_call: TRBV18
d_call: .
j_call: TRBJ2-1
clone_size: .
cdr3_nt: TGTGCCAGCCATCGACCCGGGATCTACAATGAGCAGTTCTTC
cdr3_aa: CASHRPGIYNEQFF

cdr3_length: 12
v_call: TRBV6-2/TRBV6-3
d_call: .
j_call: TRBJ2-5
clone_size: once
cdr3_nt: TGTGCCACCGGTTGGGGGCCGGAGACCCAGTACTTC
cdr3_aa: CATGWGPETQYF

cdr3_length: 13
v_call: TRBV7-2
d_call: .
j_call: TRBJ2-7
clone_size: .
cdr3_nt: TGTGCCAGCAGCCTCTGGTTTACCTACGAGCAGTACTTC
cdr3_aa: CASSLWFTYEQYF

cdr3_length: 14
v_call: TRBV4-3
d_call: .
j_call: TRBJ2-3
clone_size: few
cdr3_nt: TGCGCCAGCAGCCAATTAGGGGGGGCAGATACGCAGTATTTT
cdr3_aa: CASSQLGGADTQYF

cdr3_length: 15
v_call: TRBV7-2
d_call: .
j_call: TRBJ2-3
clone_size: .
cdr3_nt: TGTGCCAGCAGCTTAGCGGGAGGTGGCGCAGATACGCAGTATTTT
cdr3_aa: CASSLAGGGADTQYF

cdr3_length: 15
v_call: TRBV5-1
d_call: .
j_call: TRBJ1-4
clone_size: .
cdr3_nt: TGCGCCAGCAGCCCAACAGGGATTCTAGATGGTAAACTGTTTTTT
cdr3_aa: CASSPTGILDGKLFF

cdr3_length: 14
v_call: TRBV6-5
d_call: .
j_call: TRBJ1-1
clone_size: few
cdr3_nt: TGTGCCAGCAGTTACGGACGGACGAACACTGAAGCTTTCTTT
cdr3_aa: CASSYGRTNTEAFF

cdr3_length: 18
v_call: TRBV5-1
d_call: TRBD1
j_call: TRBJ2-6
clone_size: .
cdr3_nt: TGCGCCAGCAGCCGGGACAGGGGGCGTACGTCTGGGGCCAACGTCCTGACTTTC
cdr3_aa: CASSRDRGRTSGANVLTF

cdr3_length: 16
v_call: TRBV29-1
d_call: TRBD1
j_call: TRBJ1-2
clone_size: few
cdr3_nt: TGCAGCGTCTACTACCCGGGCGACAGGGGGGGTTCTGGCTACACCTTC
cdr3_aa: CSVYYPGDRGGSGYTF

cdr3_length: 13
v_call: TRBV12-3/TRBV12-4
d_call: TRBD1
j_call: TRBJ2-7
clone_size: .
cdr3_nt: TGTGCCAGCGGGGGACAGGGGTATAACGAGCAGTACTTC
cdr3_aa: CASGGQGYNEQYF

cdr3_length: 14
v_call: TRBV12-3/TRBV12-4
d_call: .
j_call: TRBJ1-1
clone_size: .
cdr3_nt: TGTGCCAGCAGTTTTAGCGGGGGAGTCACTGAAGCTTTCTTT
cdr3_aa: CASSFSGGVTEAFF

cdr3_length: 16
v_call: TRBV20-1
d_call: TRBD2
j_call: TRBJ2-2
clone_size: .
cdr3_nt: TGCAGTGCTAGGGCACTAGCGGGGGCCCTCACCGGGGAGCTGTTTTTT
cdr3_aa: CSARALAGALTGELFF

cdr3_length: 16
v_call: TRBV12-3/TRBV12-4
d_call: .
j_call: TRBJ2-1
clone_size: .
cdr3_nt: TGTGCCAGCAGCGAAGGCCGGGGGGCGTCTAGAGATGAGCAGTTCTTC
cdr3_aa: CASSEGRGASRDEQFF

cdr3_length: 14
v_call: TRBV4-1
d_call: .
j_call: TRBJ1-2
clone_size: many
cdr3_nt: TGCGCCAGCAGCCAAGACATCTCTAACTATGGCTACACCTTC
cdr3_aa: CASSQDISNYGYTF

cdr3_length: 14
v_call: TRBV20-1
d_call: TRBD1
j_call: TRBJ1-2
clone_size: many
cdr3_nt: TGCAGTGCTAGTGCCACAGGGGGCATCTATGGCTACACCTTC
cdr3_aa: CSASATGGIYGYTF

cdr3_length: 12
v_call: TRBV29-1
d_call: TRBD1
j_call: TRBJ1-2
clone_size: .
cdr3_nt: TGCAGCGCTGGACAGGGGGCCTATGGCTACACCTTC
cdr3_aa: CSAGQGAYGYTF

cdr3_length: 15
v_call: TRBV3-1
d_call: TRBD2
j_call: TRBJ2-1
clone_size: .
cdr3_nt: TGTGCCAGCAGCCAAATAGCGGGAGCGGTCAATGAGCAGTTCTTC
cdr3_aa: CASSQIAGAVNEQFF